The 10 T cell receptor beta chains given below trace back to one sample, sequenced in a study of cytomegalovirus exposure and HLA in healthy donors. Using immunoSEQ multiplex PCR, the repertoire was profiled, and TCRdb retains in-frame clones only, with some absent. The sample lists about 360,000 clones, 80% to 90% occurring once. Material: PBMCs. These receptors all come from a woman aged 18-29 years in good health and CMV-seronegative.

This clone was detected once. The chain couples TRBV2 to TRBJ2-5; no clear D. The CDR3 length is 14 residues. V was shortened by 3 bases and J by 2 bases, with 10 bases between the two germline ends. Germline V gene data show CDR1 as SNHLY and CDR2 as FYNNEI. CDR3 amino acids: CASSEFWRQETQYF. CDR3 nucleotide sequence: TGTGCCAGCAGTGAGTTTTGGAGACAAGAGACCCAGTACTTC.

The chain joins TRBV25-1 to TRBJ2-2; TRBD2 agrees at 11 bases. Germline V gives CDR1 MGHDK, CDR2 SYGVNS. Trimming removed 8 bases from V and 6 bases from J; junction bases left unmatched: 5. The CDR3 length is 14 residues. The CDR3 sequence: CASQLAGAPGELFF. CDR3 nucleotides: TGTGCCAGCCAACTAGCGGGAGCGCCCGGGGAGCTGTTTTTT.

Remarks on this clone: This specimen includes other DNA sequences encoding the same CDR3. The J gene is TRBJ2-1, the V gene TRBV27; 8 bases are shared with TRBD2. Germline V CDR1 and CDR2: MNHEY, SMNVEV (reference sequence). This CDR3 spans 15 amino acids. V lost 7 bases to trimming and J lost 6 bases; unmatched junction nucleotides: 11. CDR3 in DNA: TGTGCCAGCACCACCGGGACTAGTGGGTCCAATGAGCAGTTCTTC. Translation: CASTTGTSGSNEQFF.

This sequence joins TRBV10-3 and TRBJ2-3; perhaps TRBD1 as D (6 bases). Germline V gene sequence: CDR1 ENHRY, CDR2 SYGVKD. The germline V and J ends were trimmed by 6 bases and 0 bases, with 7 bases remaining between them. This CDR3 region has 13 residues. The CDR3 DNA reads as TGTGCCATCAGGGACAGAAGCACAGATACGCAGTATTTT. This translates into CAIRDRSTDTQYF.

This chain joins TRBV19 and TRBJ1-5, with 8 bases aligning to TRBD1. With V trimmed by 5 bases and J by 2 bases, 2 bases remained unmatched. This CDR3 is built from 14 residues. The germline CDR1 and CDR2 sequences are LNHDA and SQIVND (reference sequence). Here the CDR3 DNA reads TGTGCCAGTAGTGCGGGACAGGGCAATCAGCCCCAGCATTTT. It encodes CASSAGQGNQPQHF. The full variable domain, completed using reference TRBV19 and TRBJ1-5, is DGGITQSPKYLFRKEGQNVTLSCEQNLNHDAMYWYRQDPGQGLRLIYYSQIVNDFQKGDIAEGYSVSREKKESFPLTVTSAQKNPTAFYLCASSAGQGNQPQHFGDGTRLSIL.

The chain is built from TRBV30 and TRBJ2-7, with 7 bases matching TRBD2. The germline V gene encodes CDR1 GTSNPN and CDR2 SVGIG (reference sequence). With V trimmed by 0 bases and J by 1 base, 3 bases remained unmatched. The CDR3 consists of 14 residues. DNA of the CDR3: TGTGCCTGGAGTGTAGCTAGCGGTTCCTACGAGCAGTACTTC. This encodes CAWSVASGSYEQYF.

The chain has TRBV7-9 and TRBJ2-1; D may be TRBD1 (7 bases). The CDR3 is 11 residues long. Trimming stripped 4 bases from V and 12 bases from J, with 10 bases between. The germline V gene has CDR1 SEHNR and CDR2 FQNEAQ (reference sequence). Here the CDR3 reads CASSWQGGQFF. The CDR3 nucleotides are TGTGCCAGCAGCTGGCAGGGGGGGCAGTTCTTC. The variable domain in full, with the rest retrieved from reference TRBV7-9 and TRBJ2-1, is DTGVSQNPRHKITKRGQNVTFRCDPISEHNRLYWYRQTLGQGPEFLTYFQNEAQLEKSRLLSDRFSAERPKGSFSTLEIQRTEQGDSAMYLCASSWQGGQFFGPGTRLTVL.

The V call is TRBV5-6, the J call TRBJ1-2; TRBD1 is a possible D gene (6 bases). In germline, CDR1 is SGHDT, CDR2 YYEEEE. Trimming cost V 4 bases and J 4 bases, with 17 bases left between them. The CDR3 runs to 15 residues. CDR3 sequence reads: CASSRPQGRTYGYTF. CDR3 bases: TGTGCCAGCAGCCGGCCACAGGGCAGAACCTATGGCTACACCTTC.

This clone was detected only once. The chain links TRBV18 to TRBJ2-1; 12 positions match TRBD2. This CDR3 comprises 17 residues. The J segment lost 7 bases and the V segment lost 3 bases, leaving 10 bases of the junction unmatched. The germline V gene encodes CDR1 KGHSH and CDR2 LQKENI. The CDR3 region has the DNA TGTGCCAGCTCACCTGGGCTAGCGGGGGGGCCTGAAAATGAGCAGTTCTTC. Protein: CASSPGLAGGPENEQFF.

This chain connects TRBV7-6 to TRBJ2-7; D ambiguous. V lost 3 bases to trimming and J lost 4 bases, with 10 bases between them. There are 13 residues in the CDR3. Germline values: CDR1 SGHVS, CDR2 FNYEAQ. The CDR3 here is CASSFSEPYEQYF. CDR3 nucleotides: TGTGCCAGCAGCTTCAGTGAACCTTACGAGCAGTACTTC.